This T cell receptor (beta chain) was identified during a study of T cell responses to AZD1222 COVID-19 vaccine (dated by TCRdb to the early 2020s). For the wider study: AZD1222 recipients with second doses at about 4 weeks or about 12 weeks were pooled, because spike-specific TCR depth and breadth did not differ between schedules. A total of 230 to 250 trial participants underwent TCR sequencing, of whom some 200 had received two doses of AZD1222 and around 25 had received two doses of the MenACWY control vaccine. Trial participants were enrolled by age into 18-55, 56-69 and 70-plus year subgroups, with around 150, 28 and 57 TCR-sequenced participants respectively. What the work shows at the level of the full study, not this receptor alone: Reportedly, close to half of the unique spike-specific TCRs recognized epitopes lying outside the regions that are mutated in the B.1.351 and B.1.1.7 variants. Most participants were white British and females outnumbered males, and the authors suggested that clonal diversity may have been underestimated. Conclusions about previously exposed vaccinees are limited, since just six AZD1222 recipients were seropositive for SARS-CoV-2 at baseline. In the small 56-69-year group, the increase in depth fell short of significance, most likely because of low power. Because no day 14 peak-response samples were available, repertoires were characterized only after the peak T cell response. CD4 TCRs associated with the vaccine covered the entire spike protein, and the dominant responses were in regions 160-218 and 743-854. After two AZD1222 doses, both the breadth and the depth of spike-specific TCRs were significantly higher than at day 0 and than in MenACWY recipients.

The CDR3 regions of human TCRbeta chains were subjected to immunosequencing. The authors' analysis ran thus. TCRs in the repertoires were matched against a reference library of SARS-CoV-2-specific TCRs that had been generated with the MIRA antigen-specificity platform. Breadth was defined as the fraction of unique TCRs that were SARS-CoV-2-associated, and depth was defined as the fraction of total T cells that were SARS-CoV-2-associated. Each spike-specific TCR was assigned to its reactive spike region and to a CD4 or CD8 class using the MIRA data. Log10-transformed breadth and depth values were compared by one-way ANOVA with Sidak's multiple comparisons tests. TCRdb obtained this table from immuneACCESS and retained in-frame rearrangements with V and J assigned. These tables miss some clones; where compared with another copy, unresolved V genes account for less than half of the shortfall, and the remainder is unexplained. D and trimming were read from the DNA, whereas the V and J calls and clone size are those reported in that table. For this sample the table gives roughly 150,000 clones, of which almost 90% were detected only once. The ten largest clones represent roughly 3.8% of the sample.

The time point label of this sample denotes: baseline before first vaccination. The vaccinee samples were drawn from two UK trials, COV001 and COV002, one of which was a single-blind randomized controlled phase 2/3 trial testing AZD1222 (ChAdOx1 nCoV-19) in healthy adults. For TCRbeta chain sequencing, PBMC samples were collected from trial participants at day 0 and at day 28 after the second dose. This clone was detected only once. The target of this receptor is not known. Qualities for individual bases were not recorded, and no much larger clone is one base off. Sequencing was performed on peripheral blood, taken on day 0 of AZD1222 vaccination. This clonotype was obtained from an adult in good health.

The base sequence is TGTGCCAGCACCAACGCCGGGACCGCACTACGGGAGCAGTACTTC. Its coded protein is CASTNAGTALREQYF. The chain links TRBV6-5 with TRBJ2-7; the D gene is possibly TRBD1 or TRBD2, each agreeing over 5 bases. The CDR3 spans 15 residues, from the cysteine through the phenylalanine. Only CDR3 DNA remains: 45 bases, in frame from the first base. The germline ends are 23 bases apart after V is trimmed by 7 bases and J by 7 bases. The germline V gene provides CDR1 MNHEY and CDR2 SVGAGI.